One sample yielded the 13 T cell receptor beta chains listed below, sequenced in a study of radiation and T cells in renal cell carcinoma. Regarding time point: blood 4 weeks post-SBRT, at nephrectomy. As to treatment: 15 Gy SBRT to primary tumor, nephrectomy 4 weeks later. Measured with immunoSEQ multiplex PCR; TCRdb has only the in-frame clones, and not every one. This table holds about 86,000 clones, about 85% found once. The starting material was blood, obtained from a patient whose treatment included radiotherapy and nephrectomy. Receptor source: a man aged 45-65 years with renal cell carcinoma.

The DNA for the CDR3 is TGTGCCAGCAGCTTGGTCGGCAGTCCCTACGAGCAGTACTTC. Translated: CASSLVGSPYEQYF. This rearrangement joins TRBV5-5 to TRBJ2-7; no reliable D call. The germline V gene has CDR1 SGHKS and CDR2 YYEKEE (reference sequence). This CDR3 has 14 residues. V dropped 0 bases and J dropped 2 bases, with 9 bases sitting between them.

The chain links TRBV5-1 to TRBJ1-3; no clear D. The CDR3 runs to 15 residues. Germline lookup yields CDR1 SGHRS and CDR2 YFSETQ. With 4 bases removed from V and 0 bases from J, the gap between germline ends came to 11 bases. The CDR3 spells CASSQDLYSGNTIYF. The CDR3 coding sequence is TGCGCCAGCAGCCAAGACCTCTACTCTGGAAACACCATATATTTT. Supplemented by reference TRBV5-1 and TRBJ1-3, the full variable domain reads KAGVTQTPRYLIKTRGQQVTLSCSPISGHRSVSWYQQTPGQGLQFLFEYFSETQRNKGNFPGRFSGRQFSNSRSEMNVSTLELGDSALYLCASSQDLYSGNTIYFGEGSWLTVV.

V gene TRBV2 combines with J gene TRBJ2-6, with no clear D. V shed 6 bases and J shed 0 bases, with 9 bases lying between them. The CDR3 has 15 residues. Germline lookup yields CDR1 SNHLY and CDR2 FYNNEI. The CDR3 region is CASRAGSSGANVLTF. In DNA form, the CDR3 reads TGTGCCAGCAGGGCAGGCAGCTCTGGGGCCAACGTCCTGACTTTC.

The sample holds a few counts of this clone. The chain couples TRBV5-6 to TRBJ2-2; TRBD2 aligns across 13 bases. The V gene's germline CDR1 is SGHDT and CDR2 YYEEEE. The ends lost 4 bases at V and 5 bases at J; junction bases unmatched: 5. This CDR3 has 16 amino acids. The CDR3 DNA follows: TGTGCCAGCAGCCCACCGGGACTAGCGGGGACCGGGGAGCTGTTTTTT. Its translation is CASSPPGLAGTGELFF.

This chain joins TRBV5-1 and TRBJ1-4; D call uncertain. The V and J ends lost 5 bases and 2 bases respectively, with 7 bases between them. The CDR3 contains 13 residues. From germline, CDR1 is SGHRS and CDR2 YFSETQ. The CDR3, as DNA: TGCGCCAGCAGAACAGATACTAATGAAAAACTGTTTTTT. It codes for CASRTDTNEKLFF.

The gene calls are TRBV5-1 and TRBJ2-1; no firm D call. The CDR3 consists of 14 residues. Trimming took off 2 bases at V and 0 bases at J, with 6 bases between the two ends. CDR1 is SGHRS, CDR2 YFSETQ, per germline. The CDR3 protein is CASSLPSSYNEQFF. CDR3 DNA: TGCGCCAGCAGCTTACCGAGCTCCTACAATGAGCAGTTCTTC.

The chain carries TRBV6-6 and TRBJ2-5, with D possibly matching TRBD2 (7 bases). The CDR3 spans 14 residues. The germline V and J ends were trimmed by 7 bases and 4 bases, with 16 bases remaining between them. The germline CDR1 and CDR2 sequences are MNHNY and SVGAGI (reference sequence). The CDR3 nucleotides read TGTGCCAGCACCGAACGGGGAGGGGGAGAGACCCAGTACTTC. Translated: CASTERGGGETQYF.

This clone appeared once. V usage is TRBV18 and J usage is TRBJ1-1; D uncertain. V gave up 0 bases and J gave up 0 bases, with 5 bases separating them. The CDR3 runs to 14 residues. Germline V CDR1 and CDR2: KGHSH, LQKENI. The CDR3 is CASSPPSMNTEAFF. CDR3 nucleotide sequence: TGTGCCAGCTCACCACCAAGCATGAACACTGAAGCTTTCTTT. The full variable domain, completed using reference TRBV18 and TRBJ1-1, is NAGVMQNPRHLVRRRGQEARLRCSPMKGHSHVYWYRQLPEEGLKFMVYLQKENIIDESGMPKERFSAEFPKEGPSILRIQQVVRGDSAAYFCASSPPSMNTEAFFGQGTRLTVV.

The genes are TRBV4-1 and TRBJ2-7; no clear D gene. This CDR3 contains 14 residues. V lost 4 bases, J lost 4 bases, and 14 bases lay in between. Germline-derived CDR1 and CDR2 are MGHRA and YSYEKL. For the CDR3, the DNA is TGCGCCAGCAGCCCGACACCGACTGCATACGAGCAGTACTTC. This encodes CASSPTPTAYEQYF.

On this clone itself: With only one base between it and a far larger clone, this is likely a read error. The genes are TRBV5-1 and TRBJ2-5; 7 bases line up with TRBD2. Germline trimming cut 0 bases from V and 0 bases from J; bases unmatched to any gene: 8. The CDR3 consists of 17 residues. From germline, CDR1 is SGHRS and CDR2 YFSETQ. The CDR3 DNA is TGCGCCAGCAGCTTGGCCGGAGCGGGGCTGAACCAAGAGACCCAGTACTTC. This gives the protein CASSLAGAGLNQETQYF.

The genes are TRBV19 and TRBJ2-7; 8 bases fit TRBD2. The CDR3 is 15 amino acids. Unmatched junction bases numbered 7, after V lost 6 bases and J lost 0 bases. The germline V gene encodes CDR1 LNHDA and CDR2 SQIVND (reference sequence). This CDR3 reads CASRRTGTSSYEQYF. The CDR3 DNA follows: TGTGCCAGTAGAAGGACCGGGACTAGCTCCTACGAGCAGTACTTC.

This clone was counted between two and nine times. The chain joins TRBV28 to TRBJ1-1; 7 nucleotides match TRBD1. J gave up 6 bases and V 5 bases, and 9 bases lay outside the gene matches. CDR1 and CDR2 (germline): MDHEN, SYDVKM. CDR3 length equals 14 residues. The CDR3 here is CASSRQGEGPEAFF. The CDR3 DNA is TGTGCCAGCAGTCGACAGGGCGAAGGGCCTGAAGCTTTCTTT.

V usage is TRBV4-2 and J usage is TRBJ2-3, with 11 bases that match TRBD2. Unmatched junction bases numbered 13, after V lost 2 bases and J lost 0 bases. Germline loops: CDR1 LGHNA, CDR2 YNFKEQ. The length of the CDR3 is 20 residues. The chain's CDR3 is CASSQLSGGAFLSSTDTQYF. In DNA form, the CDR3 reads TGTGCCAGCAGCCAACTTAGCGGGGGGGCCTTTTTGAGTAGCACAGATACGCAGTATTTT.